These 5 T cell receptor beta chains came from one sample sequenced in a study of PD-1 blockade in classical Hodgkin lymphoma (dated by TCRdb to 2020 to 2021). Library preparation used the immunoSEQ multiplex PCR assay. TCRdb limited this immuneACCESS table to in-frame rearrangements with V and J called. A share of clones is missing; checked studies link under half to unresolved V genes, and the rest is unexplained. The sample table lists about 93,000 clones, around 80% of them with a count of one. About 9.4% of the sample belongs to the ten largest clones. The sample's time point, from its label and the paper: cycle 4 day 1 (C4D1), after 5 to 7 weeks of nivolumab. Every trial patient had relapsed after autologous stem cell transplantation, and cohorts A, B and C differed in prior brentuximab vedotin exposure. Sequencing used peripheral blood mononuclear cells (PBMCs), obtained before the fourth cycle of nivolumab. These receptors all stem from a human donor with classical Hodgkin lymphoma.

This rearrangement joins TRBV6-6 to TRBJ1-2, with unresolved D. The V and J ends lost 0 bases and 0 bases respectively, with 2 bases between them. This CDR3 is 13 amino acids long. The germline V gene encodes CDR1 MNHNY and CDR2 SVGAGI (reference sequence). The CDR3 is CASSYSTNYGYTF. CDR3 sequence (DNA): TGTGCCAGCAGTTACTCTACTAACTATGGCTACACCTTC.

This clone was seen a single time. The genes are TRBV10-3 and TRBJ2-5; D ambiguous. The germline CDR1 and CDR2 sequences are ENHRY and SYGVKD. The V end was cut by 10 bases, the J end by 1 base, with 13 bases between. The CDR3 length is 13 residues. CDR3 bases: TGTGCCACCTCGAGCGATACCCAAGAGACCCAGTACTTC. Protein: CATSSDTQETQYF.

The gene calls are TRBV19 and TRBJ1-3; 8 nucleotides line up with TRBD1. The CDR3 totals 18 residues. Germline values: CDR1 LNHDA, CDR2 SQIVND (reference sequence). V lost 4 bases to trimming and J lost 0 bases; unmatched junction nucleotides: 11. The CDR3 coding sequence is TGTGCCAGTAGTAACTACCGGACAGGGCGCGACTCTGGAAACACCATATATTTT. Translating it yields CASSNYRTGRDSGNTIYF. Combining the CDR3 with reference TRBV19 and TRBJ1-3 gives the whole variable domain DGGITQSPKYLFRKEGQNVTLSCEQNLNHDAMYWYRQDPGQGLRLIYYSQIVNDFQKGDIAEGYSVSREKKESFPLTVTSAQKNPTAFYLCASSNYRTGRDSGNTIYFGEGSWLTVV.

This clone was detected a few times. This rearrangement joins TRBV19 to TRBJ1-1; no definite D call. The germline V and J ends were trimmed by 2 bases and 6 bases, with 10 bases remaining between them. The CDR3 loop spans 13 amino acids. Looked up from germline, CDR1 is LNHDA and CDR2 is SQIVND (reference sequence). The CDR3 spells CASSIPGFAEAFF. Written as DNA, the CDR3 is TGTGCCAGTAGTATACCGGGGTTCGCTGAAGCTTTCTTT.

V usage is TRBV4-2 and J usage is TRBJ1-3; maybe TRBD1 (5 bases). This CDR3 is built from 18 residues. Trimming took 0 bases from V and 0 from J, leaving 15 bases between them. Germline CDR1 is LGHNA and CDR2 is YNFKEQ. The CDR3 region is CASSQDVRRGVSGNTIYF. CDR3 DNA sequence: TGTGCCAGCAGCCAAGATGTGAGGCGGGGGGTCTCTGGAAACACCATATATTTT.